The 8 T cell receptor beta chains presented below share a single source sample, sequenced in a study of blood T cell repertoires in COVID-19. Clones were sequenced by immunoSEQ multiplex PCR, and TCRdb holds only the in-frame ones, with some missing. The table records approximately 85,000 clones, 70% to 90% of them present only once. Material: peripheral blood. All receptors derive from an older woman with active or convalescent COVID-19.

The chain has TRBV2 and TRBJ2-6; D gene unclear. Trimming removed 3 bases at V and 1 base at J, with 4 bases between. This CDR3 spans 14 amino acids. CDR1 is SNHLY and CDR2 is FYNNEI in the germline V gene. CDR3 loop: CASSEESGANVLTF. DNA of the CDR3: TGTGCCAGCAGTGAGGAGTCTGGGGCCAACGTCCTGACTTTC.

This clone has just a few counts. This chain uses TRBV18 with TRBJ2-2, with a tentative D call TRBD1 (5 bases). Germline assignment: CDR1 KGHSH and CDR2 LQKENI. This CDR3 comprises 16 residues. The V and J ends lost 3 bases and 6 bases respectively, with 17 bases between them. Here the CDR3 reads CASSPTAGPRPGELFF. The CDR3 DNA follows: TGTGCCAGCTCACCCACGGCAGGGCCGAGGCCCGGGGAGCTGTTTTTT.

The sample holds one count of this clone. The rearrangement links TRBV9 to TRBJ2-1; maybe TRBD1 (5 bases). CDR1 is SGDLS and CDR2 is YYNGEE in the germline V gene. The V and J ends lost 0 bases and 5 bases respectively, with 12 bases between them. This CDR3 has 15 residues. CDR3 residues: CASSVEGNRNNEQFF. CDR3 nucleotide sequence: TGTGCCAGCAGCGTAGAAGGGAACAGGAACAATGAGCAGTTCTTC.

The V call is TRBV10-3, the J call TRBJ2-5; 7 bases are shared with TRBD2. CDR1 is ENHRY, CDR2 SYGVKD, per germline. The CDR3 has 19 residues. The V and J ends lost 0 bases and 2 bases, in that order; junction bases with no gene match: 15. The CDR3 region is CAISESAPSRGGPQETQYF. CDR3 DNA sequence: TGTGCCATCAGTGAGTCGGCCCCCTCGCGGGGAGGGCCACAAGAGACCCAGTACTTC.

This chain joins TRBV18 and TRBJ2-1; 9 bases line up with TRBD1. V lost 3 bases and J lost 6; bases outside the gene matches: 6. This CDR3 is built from 15 residues. From germline, CDR1 is KGHSH and CDR2 LQKENI. The chain's CDR3 is CASSPGQGVFNEQFF. The CDR3 nucleotides are TGTGCCAGCTCACCGGGACAGGGTGTCTTCAATGAGCAGTTCTTC.

The rearrangement links TRBV5-6 to TRBJ2-7; D gene unclear. The CDR3 has 12 residues. CDR1 and CDR2 from the germline V gene are SGHDT and YYEEEE. V dropped 6 bases and J dropped 3 bases, with 10 bases sitting between them. CDR3 sequence reads: CASTLDLYEQYF. The CDR3 DNA reads as TGTGCCAGCACCCTAGACCTCTACGAGCAGTACTTC.

The V gene is TRBV11-2, the J gene TRBJ2-3; 7 bases line up with TRBD1. This CDR3 has 15 residues. From germline, CDR1 is SGHAT and CDR2 FQNNGV. Germline trimming cut 6 bases from V and 0 bases from J; bases unmatched to any gene: 6. The CDR3 nucleotides read TGTGCCAGCAGTTTGGGACAGCCAAGCACAGATACGCAGTATTTT. Its protein is CASSLGQPSTDTQYF.

This clone has more than one count but fewer than ten. This rearrangement joins TRBV6-6 to TRBJ1-5; no firm D call. V lost 2 bases, J lost 9 bases, and 8 bases lay in between. The CDR3 consists of 12 residues. The germline V gene has CDR1 MNHNY and CDR2 SVGAGI (reference sequence). The CDR3 DNA is TGTGCCAGCAGTTACGAGACAACGCCCCAGCATTTT. Encoded protein: CASSYETTPQHF.